This T cell receptor (beta chain) was recovered during a study of shared T cell receptors in the human thymus. Sequenced by immunoSEQ multiplex PCR; TCRdb stores in-frame clones only, minus some. The table has fewer than 700,000 clones, roughly 90% seen once. V was pared by 2 bases and J by 4 bases, with 21 bases between. The germline V gene has CDR1 SGHAT and CDR2 FQNNGV. CDR3 length equals 17 residues. These same records also appear under a second study, on human thymus T cells.

The V and J genes are TRBV11-2 and TRBJ2-7; possible D gene TRBD1, 5 bases. This receptor was taken from a boy less than two years old with a congenital heart defect. The source material was thymocytes. CDR3 region: CASSLSALGQVGYEQYF. CDR3 bases: TGTGCCAGCAGCTTATCCGCGTTGGGGCAGGTTGGATACGAGCAGTACTTC.